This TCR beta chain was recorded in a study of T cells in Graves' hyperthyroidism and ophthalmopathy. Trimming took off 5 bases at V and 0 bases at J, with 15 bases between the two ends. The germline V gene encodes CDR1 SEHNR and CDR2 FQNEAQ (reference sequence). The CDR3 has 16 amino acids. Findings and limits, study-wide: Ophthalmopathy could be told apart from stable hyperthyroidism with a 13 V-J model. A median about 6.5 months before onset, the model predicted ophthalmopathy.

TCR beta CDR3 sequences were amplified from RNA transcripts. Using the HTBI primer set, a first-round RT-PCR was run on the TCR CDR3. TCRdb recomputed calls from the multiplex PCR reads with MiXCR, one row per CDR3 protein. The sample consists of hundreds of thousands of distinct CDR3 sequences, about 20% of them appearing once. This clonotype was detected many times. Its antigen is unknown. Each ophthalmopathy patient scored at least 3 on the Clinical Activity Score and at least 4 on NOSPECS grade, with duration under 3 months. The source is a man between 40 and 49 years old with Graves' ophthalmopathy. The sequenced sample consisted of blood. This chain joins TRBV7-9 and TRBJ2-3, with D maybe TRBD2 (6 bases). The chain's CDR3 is CASSVEGRGSTDTQYF. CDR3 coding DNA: TGTGCCAGCAGCGTCGAGGGGCGGGGTAGCACAGATACGCAGTATTTT.